The 16 T cell receptor beta chains given below trace back to one sample, sequenced in a study of breast tumors, draining lymph nodes, adjacent tissues. Samples came from axillary lymph nodes draining the breast cancer. From the multiplex PCR reads, TCRdb called clonotypes with MiXCR, one entry per CDR3 protein. The sample has 150,000 to 200,000 distinct CDR3 sequences, 33% seen once. The sample taken for sequencing was axillary lymph node tissue. The source of these receptors is a female donor with breast cancer. Some clones in this sample may be carry-over from other donors' samples.

This clonotype was seen at least ten times. The V gene is TRBV3-1, the J gene TRBJ1-2; no clear D. This CDR3 has 13 residues. Germline V gene lookup returns CDR1 LGHDT and CDR2 YNNKEL (reference sequence). Between the trimmed V and J ends, which lost 1 base and 2 bases, there was a span of 5 bases. The CDR3 DNA is TGTGCCAGCAGCCAAGCCGCGAACTATGGCTACACCTTC. Translating gives CASSQAANYGYTF.

In this sample, this clonotype turned up many times. This sequence joins TRBV29-1 and TRBJ2-1; 7 positions agree with TRBD2. The CDR3 covers 20 residues. J was trimmed by 0 bases and V by 0 bases; bases with no gene match: 17. The germline gives CDR1 SQVTM, CDR2 ANQGSEA. CDR3 DNA sequence: TGCAGCGTTGAAGATGTTCTTAGGTCTCCCGGGACTAACTCCTACAATGAGCAGTTCTTC. Translating gives CSVEDVLRSPGTNSYNEQFF.

This clonotype was found many times. The J gene is TRBJ2-1, the V gene TRBV11-2, with 9 bases identical to TRBD2. CDR1 SGHAT and CDR2 FQNNGV come from the germline V gene. The CDR3 runs 15 residues. Trimming cost V 5 bases and J 7 bases; bases outside gene matches: 9. The CDR3 nucleotides read TGTGCCAGCAGCCTTACCGGGACTAGCCCTAATGAGCAGTTCTTC. It yields the protein CASSLTGTSPNEQFF.

This clonotype was seen ten or more times. The chain links TRBV12-3 or TRBV12-4 to TRBJ2-2; perhaps D is TRBD1 or TRBD2 (5 bases each). Deletions cut 3 bases from V and 1 base from J, with 6 bases between. This CDR3 has 14 residues. The CDR3 nucleotides are TGTGCCAGCAGTTTGGGGGAGAACACCGGGGAGCTGTTTTTT. Protein product: CASSLGENTGELFF.

Many counts were recorded for this clonotype. The chain joins TRBV30 to TRBJ1-2; TRBD1 might be the D (5 bases). The CDR3 covers 15 residues. Per germline, CDR1 GTSNPN and CDR2 SVGIG (reference sequence). Trimming pared 2 bases from V and 1 base from J, leaving 14 bases between. CDR3 amino acids: CAWSPPGGINYGYTF. The CDR3 DNA is TGTGCCTGGAGTCCGCCGGGGGGAATTAACTATGGCTACACCTTC.

This clonotype has at least ten counts. The chain recombines TRBV27 with TRBJ1-4; D is unclear. V lost 5 bases, J lost 8 bases, and 12 bases lay in between. Looked up from germline, CDR1 is MNHEY and CDR2 is SMNVEV (reference sequence). The CDR3 is made up of 13 amino acids. The CDR3 sequence is CASSPYPMEKLFF. The CDR3 nucleotides read TGTGCCAGCAGTCCCTACCCGATGGAAAAACTGTTTTTT.

This clonotype was picked up many times. The chain is built from TRBV6-6 and TRBJ2-1, with TRBD2 matching over 8 bases. Germline V lookup: CDR1 MNHNY, CDR2 SVGAGI (reference sequence). V lost 2 bases, J lost 6 bases, and 0 bases stayed unmatched. This CDR3 is 13 amino acids long. The CDR3 nucleotides are TGTGCCAGCAGTTACCTAGCGGGCAATGAGCAGTTCTTC. Residues: CASSYLAGNEQFF.

With regard to this clonotype: At one boundary the junction diverges from the germline segment, which might be a read error. The chain uses TRBV27 and TRBJ1-2; tentatively, D is TRBD1 (5 bases). The length of the CDR3 is 14 residues. Germline values: CDR1 MNHEY, CDR2 SMNVEV (reference sequence). This CDR3 is CASTQVQRRDGYTF. The CDR3 DNA is TGTGCCAGCACACAGGTACAGCGAAGGGATGGGTACACCTTC.

V is TRBV5-6 and J is TRBJ1-4; D not resolved. Per the germline V gene, CDR1 is SGHDT and CDR2 is YYEEEE. This CDR3 region has 17 residues. V was shortened by 5 bases and J by 7 bases, with 24 bases between the two germline ends. The CDR3 sequence: CASSGRIAGAHGEKLFF. Here the CDR3 DNA reads TGTGCCAGCAGTGGCCGCATAGCGGGAGCGCACGGTGAAAAACTGTTTTTT.

Comments on this clonotype: One junction end does not reproduce the germline sequence, and a read error may be involved. The chain has TRBV20-1 and TRBJ2-5; 12 nucleotides match TRBD2. This CDR3 contains 14 residues. Germline lookup yields CDR1 DFQATT and CDR2 SNEGSKA (reference sequence). CDR3 sequence (DNA): TGCAGTGCTAGTGGACTAGCGGGGTTTGAGACCCAGCACTTC. This codes for CSASGLAGFETQHF.

The V call is TRBV2, the J call TRBJ2-5; tentative D call: TRBD2 (6 bases). The CDR3 loop spans 14 amino acids. Deletions cut 5 bases from V and 3 bases from J, with 13 bases between. Germline V CDR1 and CDR2: SNHLY, FYNNEI. Here the CDR3 DNA reads TGTGCCAGCAGTACAGCGTGGGGGGAAGAGACCCAGTACTTC. Translation gives CASSTAWGEETQYF. The full variable domain, rest sourced from reference TRBV2 and TRBJ2-5, is EPEVTQTPSHQVTQMGQEVILRCVPISNHLYFYWYRQILGQKVEFLVSFYNNEISEKSEIFDDQFSVERPDGSNFTLKIRSTKLEDSAMYFCASSTAWGEETQYFGPGTRLLVL.

This sequence joins TRBV20-1 and TRBJ2-5; D perhaps matches TRBD2 (6 bases). The V end was cut by 1 base, the J end by 5 bases, with 20 bases between. Germline CDR1 is DFQATT and CDR2 is SNEGSKA (reference sequence). CDR3 length equals 16 residues. The CDR3 loop reads CSARVLAAGPRETQYF. The CDR3 region has the DNA TGCAGTGCTAGAGTCTTGGCGGCGGGGCCGAGGGAGACCCAGTACTTC.

This clonotype is a singleton in its sample. This chain links TRBV7-9 with TRBJ2-3; possible D gene TRBD2, 5 bases. V was clipped by 4 bases and J by 1 base, with 21 bases between them. The CDR3 has 18 residues. Germline loops: CDR1 SEHNR, CDR2 FQNEAQ (reference sequence). CDR3 nucleotide sequence: TGTGCCAGCAGCTCGACACTAGTGGGAACTCTCGGCACAGATACGCAGTATTTT. This translates into CASSSTLVGTLGTDTQYF.

As regards this clonotype: Given the absence of the conserved phenylalanine or tryptophan at the CDR3 end, a read error is likely. The V call is TRBV20-1, the J call TRBJ2-2, with TRBD1 identical over 9 bases. The V gene's germline CDR1 is DFQATT and CDR2 SNEGSKA (reference sequence). The CDR3 totals 16 residues. V was clipped by 4 bases and J by 6 bases; unmatched bases: 12. CDR3 sequence: CSATPGTGLASGELFS. CDR3 coding DNA: TGCAGTGCTACGCCCGGGACAGGGTTAGCTTCCGGGGAGCTGTTTTCT.

This clonotype was seen only a few times. The rearrangement links TRBV5-4 to TRBJ2-3; D is undetermined. This CDR3 has 16 residues. The ends were cut back, 5 bases at V and 4 bases at J, with 20 bases in the middle. The germline V gene has CDR1 SGHNT and CDR2 YYREEE (reference sequence). The CDR3 nucleotides read TGTGCCAGCAGTCTGGGCCCCCTCACTGGGGCAGATACGCAGTATTTT. Residues: CASSLGPLTGADTQYF.

This clonotype has only a few counts. The chain links TRBV27 to TRBJ2-3; TRBD2 matches at 9 bases. The CDR3 loop spans 14 amino acids. Per the germline V gene, CDR1 is MNHEY and CDR2 is SMNVEV (reference sequence). V trimming: 7 bases; J trimming: 3 bases; junction bases outside the gene matches: 5. The CDR3 reads CASKIAGETDTQYF. Here the CDR3 DNA reads TGTGCCAGCAAAATAGCGGGAGAGACAGATACGCAGTATTTT.